This TCR beta chain was identified in a study of cytomegalovirus exposure and HLA in healthy donors. As to this clone: Antigen specificity is unknown.

In the PCR, 60 Vbeta and 13 Jbeta primers were used. The data were produced by immunoSEQ multiplex PCR, yet TCRdb's version contains in-frame clones alone and is incomplete. Of over 100,000 clones in the sample, about three quarters were seen once. The CDR3 covers 12 residues. Germline CDR1 reads SGHDN; CDR2 reads FVKESK. V was cut by 2 bases and J by 3 bases, with 5 bases left in between. Study outcomes and limitations: Association with HLA alleles at 0.05 false discovery rate was found for 16,951 TCR beta sequences in a later analysis. A later analysis reportedly found that, within productive TCRs, an Asian-associated ancestry cluster had fewer N-insertions than the mean observed across the approximately 690 donors. It was 150 to 200 TCR beta chains that were listed as cytomegalovirus-associated. Many donors carried some public TCRs, although rarity characterized most TCR sequences.

The sequence came from a woman in her 30s in good health and CMV-seropositive. The rearrangement joins TRBV14 to TRBJ2-7; D call uncertain. The sequencing sample was made of PBMCs. Here the CDR3 DNA reads TGTGCCAGCAGCCAAAATCGCTACGAGCAGTACTTC. Protein: CASSQNRYEQYF.